The rows below give T cell receptor beta chains drawn from one sample of a study of vaccination effects on CD4 cells after COVID-19. These TCRs' antigens remain unknown. TCRdb's table, derived via immunoSEQ multiplex PCR, lists solely in-frame clones and lacks some. The data show about 60,000 clones, with 78% seen just once and approximately 1.9% held by the top ten. This sample comprised CD4+ T cells from PBMCs cultured with HCoV-OC43 spike peptides, obtained after COVID-19 vaccination. The receptors here all came from a human donor who received a COVID-19 vaccine. Both conserved end residues are part of each CDR3. The D gene is left open where the match is weak. Size is omitted from some rows. Given values are once, few, many or a class for expanded clones.

d_call: TRBD2; clone_size: -; v_call: TRBV24-1; j_call: TRBJ2-5; cdr3_aa: CATSDIKSGGYQETQYF; cdr3_nt: TGTGCCACCAGTGATATAAAGAGCGGGGGGTACCAAGAGACCCAGTACTTC
d_call: -; clone_size: -; v_call: TRBV11-2; j_call: TRBJ1-2; cdr3_aa: CASSLEGPVRYTF; cdr3_nt: TGTGCCAGCAGCTTAGAAGGACCTGTCCGTTACACCTTC
d_call: -; clone_size: -; v_call: TRBV9; j_call: TRBJ1-1; cdr3_aa: CASSVGGGMNTEAFF; cdr3_nt: TGTGCCAGCAGCGTAGGGGGCGGTATGAACACTGAAGCTTTCTTT
d_call: TRBD2; clone_size: -; v_call: TRBV9; j_call: TRBJ2-1; cdr3_aa: CASTNTPSSGGYNEQFF; cdr3_nt: TGTGCCAGCACCAATACCCCATCTAGCGGGGGGTACAATGAGCAGTTCTTC
d_call: -; clone_size: -; v_call: TRBV7-2; j_call: TRBJ1-1; cdr3_aa: CASSLRGFEAVTEAFF; cdr3_nt: TGTGCCAGCAGCCTCCGTGGGTTCGAGGCGGTCACTGAAGCTTTCTTT
d_call: -; clone_size: -; v_call: TRBV5-4; j_call: TRBJ2-2; cdr3_aa: CASTPLGGATTGELFF; cdr3_nt: TGTGCCAGCACCCCCTTGGGCGGGGCCACCACCGGGGAGCTGTTTTTT
d_call: TRBD1; clone_size: -; v_call: TRBV4-3; j_call: TRBJ1-3; cdr3_aa: CASSPETGSSGNTIYF; cdr3_nt: TGCGCCAGCAGCCCAGAGACAGGGAGCAGCGGAAACACCATATATTTT
d_call: TRBD2; clone_size: -; v_call: TRBV6-5; j_call: TRBJ2-5; cdr3_aa: CASSYDGLAKETQYF; cdr3_nt: TGTGCCAGCAGTTACGATGGACTAGCGAAAGAGACCCAGTACTTC
d_call: TRBD1; clone_size: -; v_call: TRBV5-8; j_call: TRBJ1-4; cdr3_aa: CASSPRDRDEKLFF; cdr3_nt: TGTGCCAGCAGCCCCCGGGACAGGGATGAAAAACTGTTTTTT
d_call: -; clone_size: -; v_call: TRBV5-1; j_call: TRBJ1-3; cdr3_aa: CASSLYRDANTIYF; cdr3_nt: TGCGCCAGCAGCTTGTACAGGGACGCAAACACCATATATTTT
d_call: -; clone_size: few; v_call: TRBV7-3; j_call: TRBJ2-1; cdr3_aa: CASSSGRGANEQFF; cdr3_nt: TGTGCCAGCAGCTCGGGGAGGGGGGCCAATGAGCAGTTCTTC
d_call: TRBD2; clone_size: -; v_call: TRBV25-1; j_call: TRBJ2-1; cdr3_aa: CASTASGGKNEQFF; cdr3_nt: TGTGCCAGCACGGCTAGCGGGGGTAAAAATGAGCAGTTCTTC
d_call: -; clone_size: -; v_call: TRBV2; j_call: TRBJ2-4; cdr3_aa: CASSFQGAVGKNIQYF; cdr3_nt: TGTGCCAGCAGTTTTCAGGGAGCGGTTGGCAAAAACATTCAGTACTTC
d_call: TRBD1; clone_size: -; v_call: TRBV7-2; j_call: TRBJ2-1; cdr3_aa: CASSLVGGFSYNEQFF; cdr3_nt: TGTGCCAGCAGCTTAGTAGGGGGCTTTTCCTACAATGAGCAGTTCTTC
d_call: -; clone_size: -; v_call: TRBV6-5; j_call: TRBJ1-3; cdr3_aa: CASSYSSRSGNTIYF; cdr3_nt: TGTGCCAGCAGTTACTCGAGTCGCTCTGGAAACACCATATATTTT
d_call: -; clone_size: -; v_call: TRBV30; j_call: TRBJ1-6; cdr3_aa: CAWSEWGAPSSPLHF; cdr3_nt: TGTGCCTGGAGTGAGTGGGGGGCGCCTAGCTCACCCCTCCACTTT
d_call: TRBD1; clone_size: -; v_call: TRBV24-1; j_call: TRBJ2-3; cdr3_aa: CATSDPPGQGPTDTQYF; cdr3_nt: TGTGCCACCAGTGACCCACCGGGACAGGGCCCCACAGATACGCAGTATTTT
d_call: -; clone_size: -; v_call: TRBV24-1; j_call: TRBJ1-2; cdr3_aa: CATSDPRDGENGYTF; cdr3_nt: TGTGCCACCAGTGACCCCCGGGACGGAGAAAATGGCTACACCTTC
d_call: -; clone_size: -; v_call: TRBV7-8; j_call: TRBJ2-2; cdr3_aa: CASSYRFSGVVLSTGELFF; cdr3_nt: TGTGCCAGCAGCTACCGGTTCTCGGGGGTGGTTTTATCCACCGGGGAGCTGTTTTTT
d_call: -; clone_size: -; v_call: TRBV19; j_call: TRBJ2-5; cdr3_aa: CASSTSRGGQETQYF; cdr3_nt: TGTGCCAGTAGTACGTCGAGGGGGGGCCAAGAGACCCAGTACTTC
d_call: -; clone_size: -; v_call: TRBV5-1; j_call: TRBJ1-1; cdr3_aa: CASSLYGRTWGDTEAFF; cdr3_nt: TGCGCCAGCAGCTTGTACGGCAGGACATGGGGGGACACTGAAGCTTTCTTT
d_call: -; clone_size: -; v_call: TRBV7-2; j_call: TRBJ2-6; cdr3_aa: CASSFGGSGANVLTF; cdr3_nt: TGTGCCAGCAGCTTTGGGGGTTCTGGGGCCAACGTCCTGACTTTC
d_call: -; clone_size: -; v_call: TRBV30; j_call: TRBJ2-6; cdr3_aa: CAWSVRESSGSGANVLTF; cdr3_nt: TGTGCCTGGAGTGTACGGGAATCCTCTGGCTCTGGGGCCAACGTCCTGACTTTC
d_call: TRBD1; clone_size: -; v_call: TRBV5-4; j_call: TRBJ2-2; cdr3_aa: CASRKTGGPGELFF; cdr3_nt: TGTGCCAGCAGAAAGACAGGGGGCCCCGGGGAGCTGTTTTTT
d_call: -; clone_size: few; v_call: TRBV6-4; j_call: TRBJ1-5; cdr3_aa: CASSEEGFRQPQHF; cdr3_nt: TGTGCCAGCAGTGAAGAAGGATTTCGGCAGCCCCAGCATTTT
d_call: TRBD1; clone_size: -; v_call: TRBV27; j_call: TRBJ1-3; cdr3_aa: CASSTGQGSGNTIYF; cdr3_nt: TGTGCCAGCAGTACAGGACAGGGGAGTGGAAACACCATATATTTT
d_call: TRBD2; clone_size: -; v_call: TRBV5-1; j_call: TRBJ2-3; cdr3_aa: CASSSSGGETDTQYF; cdr3_nt: TGCGCCAGCAGCTCTAGCGGGGGGGAAACAGATACGCAGTATTTT
d_call: -; clone_size: few; v_call: TRBV27; j_call: TRBJ1-3; cdr3_aa: CASSLRGSGNTIYF; cdr3_nt: TGTGCCAGCAGTTTGAGAGGCTCTGGAAACACCATATATTTT
d_call: TRBD2; clone_size: -; v_call: TRBV10-3; j_call: TRBJ2-3; cdr3_aa: CAISESTGGDEWDTQYF; cdr3_nt: TGTGCCATCAGTGAGTCCACGGGGGGGGACGAGTGGGATACGCAGTATTTT
d_call: -; clone_size: -; v_call: TRBV18; j_call: TRBJ1-4; cdr3_aa: CASSPQTATNEKLFF; cdr3_nt: TGTGCCAGCTCACCGCAGACCGCAACTAATGAAAAACTGTTTTTT
d_call: -; clone_size: -; v_call: TRBV5-3; j_call: TRBJ1-6; cdr3_aa: CARERGDWGSPLHF; cdr3_nt: TGTGCCAGAGAGCGAGGGGACTGGGGTTCACCCCTCCACTTT
d_call: -; clone_size: -; v_call: TRBV9; j_call: TRBJ2-3; cdr3_aa: CASSVLYTPFDTQYF; cdr3_nt: TGTGCCAGCAGCGTTTTGTACACTCCCTTCGATACGCAGTATTTT
d_call: -; clone_size: -; v_call: TRBV28; j_call: TRBJ1-2; cdr3_aa: CASDGYYGYTF; cdr3_nt: TGTGCCAGCGACGGGTACTATGGCTACACCTTC
d_call: -; clone_size: -; v_call: TRBV3-1/TRBV3-2; j_call: TRBJ1-6; cdr3_aa: CASSQGREGFNSPLHF; cdr3_nt: TGTGCCAGCAGCCAAGGGCGAGAGGGGTTCAATTCACCCCTCCACTTT
d_call: -; clone_size: -; v_call: TRBV7-8; j_call: TRBJ1-5; cdr3_aa: CASSLGDLKGPRNQPQHF; cdr3_nt: TGTGCCAGCAGCTTAGGAGATTTAAAGGGACCGAGGAATCAGCCCCAGCATTTT
d_call: -; clone_size: -; v_call: TRBV2; j_call: TRBJ1-5; cdr3_aa: CASSPNTYQPQHF; cdr3_nt: TGTGCCAGCAGTCCGAATACTTATCAGCCCCAGCATTTT
d_call: -; clone_size: -; v_call: TRBV5-4; j_call: TRBJ1-2; cdr3_aa: CASSLVGLSDGYTF; cdr3_nt: TGTGCCAGCAGCTTGGTTGGACTATCGGATGGCTACACCTTC
d_call: -; clone_size: -; v_call: TRBV5-4; j_call: TRBJ2-3; cdr3_aa: CASSPVPQDDTQYF; cdr3_nt: TGTGCCAGCAGCCCCGTCCCACAGGATGATACGCAGTATTTT
d_call: -; clone_size: once; v_call: TRBV7-2; j_call: TRBJ2-1; cdr3_aa: CASSLGRGSGSYNEQFF; cdr3_nt: TGTGCCAGCAGCTTAGGTCGGGGGTCCGGCTCCTACAATGAGCAGTTCTTC
d_call: -; clone_size: -; v_call: TRBV28; j_call: TRBJ1-2; cdr3_aa: CASSLDTRGYTF; cdr3_nt: TGTGCCAGCAGTCTAGACACCCGGGGCTACACCTTC
d_call: -; clone_size: -; v_call: TRBV7-3; j_call: TRBJ2-2; cdr3_aa: CASSLSRGQSGELFF; cdr3_nt: TGTGCCAGCAGCTTAAGTCGAGGGCAATCCGGGGAGCTGTTTTTT
d_call: -; clone_size: -; v_call: TRBV18; j_call: TRBJ1-5; cdr3_aa: CASSPNRDQPQHF; cdr3_nt: TGTGCCAGCTCACCCAATCGAGATCAGCCCCAGCATTTT
d_call: TRBD1; clone_size: few; v_call: TRBV6-2/TRBV6-3; j_call: TRBJ2-2; cdr3_aa: CASSPGQGPRATNTGELFF; cdr3_nt: TGTGCCAGCAGTCCGGGACAGGGCCCACGAGCCACGAACACCGGGGAGCTGTTTTTT
d_call: -; clone_size: -; v_call: TRBV5-1; j_call: TRBJ1-3; cdr3_aa: CASSSQGSGNTIYF; cdr3_nt: TGCGCCAGCAGCTCTCAGGGGTCTGGAAACACCATATATTTT
d_call: TRBD2; clone_size: -; v_call: TRBV28; j_call: TRBJ2-3; cdr3_aa: CATVLGLSGGPESTDTQYF; cdr3_nt: TGTGCCACCGTTTTGGGGTTAAGCGGGGGGCCTGAGTCGACAGATACGCAGTATTTT
d_call: TRBD1; clone_size: once; v_call: TRBV5-1; j_call: TRBJ1-3; cdr3_aa: CASSSMGQGLGNTIYF; cdr3_nt: TGCGCCAGCAGCTCAATGGGACAGGGGTTAGGAAACACCATATATTTT
d_call: -; clone_size: -; v_call: TRBV3-1/TRBV3-2; j_call: TRBJ2-3; cdr3_aa: CASSQDIRGDTQYF; cdr3_nt: TGTGCCAGCAGCCAAGATATACGAGGGGACACGCAGTATTTT
d_call: TRBD1; clone_size: -; v_call: TRBV5-8; j_call: TRBJ2-1; cdr3_aa: CASNGPDRTNEQFF; cdr3_nt: TGTGCCAGCAATGGCCCGGACAGGACCAATGAGCAGTTCTTC
d_call: -; clone_size: -; v_call: TRBV30; j_call: TRBJ1-6; cdr3_aa: CAWSVRGTESSYNSPLHF; cdr3_nt: TGTGCCTGGAGTGTACGGGGGACCGAGAGCTCCTATAATTCACCCCTCCACTTT
d_call: -; clone_size: -; v_call: TRBV5-1; j_call: TRBJ1-2; cdr3_aa: CASRGELGQGKGEGYGYTF; cdr3_nt: TGCGCCAGCCGTGGGGAACTGGGGCAAGGAAAGGGCGAGGGCTATGGCTACACCTTC
d_call: -; clone_size: -; v_call: TRBV27; j_call: TRBJ1-5; cdr3_aa: CASSPWTERNQPQHF; cdr3_nt: TGTGCCAGCAGTCCGTGGACGGAGCGCAATCAGCCCCAGCATTTT
d_call: -; clone_size: -; v_call: TRBV9; j_call: TRBJ2-6; cdr3_aa: CASSVAPTGANVLTF; cdr3_nt: TGTGCCAGCAGCGTAGCACCAACCGGGGCCAACGTCCTGACTTTC
d_call: -; clone_size: -; v_call: TRBV12-3/TRBV12-4; j_call: TRBJ1-1; cdr3_aa: CASSARTEAFF; cdr3_nt: TGTGCCAGCAGCGCCCGCACTGAAGCTTTCTTT
d_call: TRBD1; clone_size: few; v_call: TRBV18; j_call: TRBJ2-2; cdr3_aa: CASSPRTGSNTGELFF; cdr3_nt: TGTGCCAGCTCACCCCGGACAGGATCGAACACCGGGGAGCTGTTTTTT
d_call: -; clone_size: few; v_call: TRBV19; j_call: TRBJ1-1; cdr3_aa: CASRTQGLNTEAFF; cdr3_nt: TGTGCCAGTAGGACCCAGGGGTTGAACACTGAAGCTTTCTTT
d_call: -; clone_size: once; v_call: TRBV3-1/TRBV3-2; j_call: TRBJ1-4; cdr3_aa: CASSQDYTNEKLFF; cdr3_nt: TGTGCCAGCAGCCAAGATTATACTAATGAAAAACTGTTTTTT
d_call: -; clone_size: -; v_call: TRBV9; j_call: TRBJ1-2; cdr3_aa: CASSVDANYGYTF; cdr3_nt: TGTGCCAGCAGCGTAGATGCTAACTATGGCTACACCTTC